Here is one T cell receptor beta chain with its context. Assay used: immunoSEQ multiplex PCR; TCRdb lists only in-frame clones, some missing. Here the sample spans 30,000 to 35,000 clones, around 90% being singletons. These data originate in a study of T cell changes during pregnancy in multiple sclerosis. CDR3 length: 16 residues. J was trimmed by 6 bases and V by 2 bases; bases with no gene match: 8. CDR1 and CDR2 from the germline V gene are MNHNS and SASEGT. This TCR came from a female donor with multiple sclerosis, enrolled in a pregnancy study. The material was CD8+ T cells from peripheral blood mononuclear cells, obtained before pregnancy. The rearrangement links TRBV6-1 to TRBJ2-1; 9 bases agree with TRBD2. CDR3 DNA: TGTGCCAGCAGTGAATCTGCGGGGGGGCCGGCCAATGAGCAGTTCTTC. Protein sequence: CASSESAGGPANEQFF.